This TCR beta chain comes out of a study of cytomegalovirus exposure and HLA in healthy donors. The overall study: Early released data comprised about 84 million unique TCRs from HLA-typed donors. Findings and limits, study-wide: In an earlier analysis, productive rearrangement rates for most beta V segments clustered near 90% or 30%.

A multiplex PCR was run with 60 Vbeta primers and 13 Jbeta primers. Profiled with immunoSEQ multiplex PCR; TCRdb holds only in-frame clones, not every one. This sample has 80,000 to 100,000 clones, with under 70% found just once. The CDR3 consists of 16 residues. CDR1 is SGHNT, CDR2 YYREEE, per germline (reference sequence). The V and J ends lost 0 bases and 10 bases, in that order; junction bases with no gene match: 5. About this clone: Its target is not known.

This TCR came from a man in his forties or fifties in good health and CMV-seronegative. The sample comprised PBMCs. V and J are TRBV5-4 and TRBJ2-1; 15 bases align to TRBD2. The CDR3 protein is CASSLGGLAGGKEQFF. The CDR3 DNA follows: TGTGCCAGCAGCTTGGGTGGACTAGCGGGAGGGAAGGAGCAGTTCTTC.